The text below deals with one T cell receptor (beta chain). Germline V gene lookup returns CDR1 KGHSH and CDR2 LQKENI. The CDR3 runs to 17 residues. The V end was cut by 0 bases, the J end by 2 bases, with 16 bases between. These data are taken from a study of blood T cell repertoires in COVID-19. About the research overall: Donors in the United States, Italy and Spain gave samples during acute or convalescent COVID-19. PBMCs, B-cell-depleted T cells, or T cells provided the cDNA or gDNA that made up the material.

In the original processing: Amplification with reference gene primers provided the estimates of nucleated cell counts. Assay used: immunoSEQ multiplex PCR; TCRdb lists only in-frame clones, some missing. Clonal size and the V and J genes are those of that table, whereas D and trimming came from the DNA. The sample gives roughly 380,000 clones, 70% to 85% of which show up once; 0.85% to 1.3% is in the top ten. The source of this sequence is a human donor with acute or convalescent COVID-19. The donor label of this sample is uncertain. Sequencing used peripheral blood. The J gene is TRBJ2-5, the V gene TRBV18; D might be TRBD2 (6 bases). Written as DNA, the CDR3 is TGTGCCAGCTCACCACCACGCCGGGGGTTCCAGCAAGAGACCCAGTACTTC. Its protein is CASSPPRRGFQQETQYF.